These T cell receptor beta chains were read from a single sample in a study of identifying expanded T cells in peripheral blood. The table came from immunoSEQ multiplex PCR; TCRdb's copy has only in-frame clones and leaves some out. This sample has under 70,000 clones; 80% to 90% occur once, and the top ten carry approximately 4.7%. Sequenced material: blood. The receptors were gathered from a person aged 18-69 years in good health. The CDR3 runs from the conserved cysteine through the conserved F or W.

V: TRBV28; CDR3: CASSAADRRNTEAFF
V: TRBV28; CDR3: CASTQASRGYTF
V: TRBV7-3; CDR3: CASSRGQGVGNEQFF
V: TRBV4-3; CDR3: CASSQDPQGNQPQHF
V: TRBV10-3; CDR3: CAIRFGENEQFF
V: TRBV25-1; CDR3: CASSRQGLGTEAFF
V: TRBV2; CDR3: CASSEAHSTDTQYF
V: TRBV10-3; CDR3: CAISLTTRGQPQHF
V: TRBV10-3; CDR3: CATNQRTSGVWNTGELFF
V: TRBV30; CDR3: CAWSVSLAGGNEQFF
V: TRBV30; CDR3: CAWRDPRTGGYGYTF
V: TRBV14; CDR3: CASSQGGRAEAFF
V: TRBV7-8; CDR3: CASSLLRTGGLYGYTF
V: TRBV19; CDR3: CASSFLLTGNTIYF
V: TRBV11-1; CDR3: CASSPGETANTGELFF
V: TRBV6-1; CDR3: CASSEGPSGGADTQYF
V: TRBV28; CDR3: CASIPSTEAHYGYTF